The source of this T cell receptor (beta chain) is a study of blood T cell repertoires in COVID-19. The CDR3 consists of 18 residues. Germline V lookup: CDR1 SGHTA, CDR2 FQGTGA. After removal of 0 bases from V and 5 bases from J, the junction contained 12 bases not matched to a gene. Assay: immunoSEQ multiplex PCR; the TCRdb copy retains only in-frame clones and omits some. The repertoire holds about 15,000 clones, with roughly nine tenths as singletons. This sequence joins TRBV7-3 and TRBJ2-1; 8 nucleotides align to TRBD2. The receptor's source is a middle-aged man with active COVID-19. Material: peripheral blood. CDR3 nucleotides: TGTGCCAGCAGCTTAACCTTCCGGACTAGCCAGAAAGACAATGAGCAGTTCTTC. The encoded protein is CASSLTFRTSQKDNEQFF.